One and the same sample provided the 27 T cell receptor beta chains below, sequenced in a study of blood T cell repertoires in COVID-19. Data came from immunoSEQ multiplex PCR; TCRdb stores just in-frame clones and leaves some out. The sample carries roughly 50,000 clones, over 70% recorded once. The sample was peripheral blood. These receptors all come from a human donor with active or convalescent COVID-19. The donor label of this sample is uncertain.

This clone was picked up a small number of times. The chain joins TRBV6-5 to TRBJ2-7; D gene unclear. CDR3 length: 15 amino acids. Trimming shortened V by 7 bases and J by 0 bases, and 16 bases separated the two germline ends. Germline V gene sequence: CDR1 MNHEY, CDR2 SVGAGI. This CDR3 reads CASTPSYSGSYEQYF. DNA of the CDR3: TGTGCCAGCACCCCTTCTTATAGTGGCTCCTACGAGCAGTACTTC.

This sequence joins TRBV12-3 or TRBV12-4 and TRBJ2-2, with D possibly TRBD1 on 6 matching bases. CDR3 length: 13 amino acids. The V gene lost 9 bases and the J gene lost 6 bases, with 14 bases spanning the gap. The CDR3, as DNA: TGTGCCAGTCAACAGGGTAATGCCGGGGAGCTGTTTTTT. Translating it yields CASQQGNAGELFF.

The J gene is TRBJ1-2, the V gene TRBV4-1, with 7 nucleotides matching TRBD1. V trimming: 1 base; J trimming: 3 bases; junction bases outside the gene matches: 5. CDR3 length: 15 amino acids. Per germline, CDR1 MGHRA and CDR2 YSYEKL. The CDR3 here is CASSQARGQDYGYTF. The DNA of the CDR3 is TGCGCCAGCAGCCAAGCTAGGGGGCAGGACTATGGCTACACCTTC.

The chain couples TRBV7-8 to TRBJ2-7, with D possibly TRBD2 on 5 matching bases. The germline CDR1 and CDR2 sequences are SGHVS and FQNEAQ. V dropped 5 bases and J dropped 4 bases, with 12 bases sitting between them. This CDR3 contains 13 residues. CDR3: CASSGSSRYEQYF. In nucleotides, the CDR3 is TGTGCCAGCAGCGGGAGTAGTAGGTACGAGCAGTACTTC.

The chain is built from TRBV3-1 (or the pseudogene TRBV3-2) and TRBJ1-3; weak D call: TRBD1 (5 bases). The CDR3 contains 15 residues. Between the trimmed V and J ends, which lost 4 bases and 3 bases, there was a span of 13 bases. Germline V gene data show CDR1 as LGHDT and CDR2 as YNNKEL (reference sequence). The CDR3 loop is CASSPTPGGGNTIYF. The CDR3 DNA is TGTGCCAGCAGCCCGACCCCGGGGGGTGGAAACACCATATATTTT.

This chain joins TRBV7-9 and TRBJ1-1; 8 nucleotides align to TRBD1. This CDR3 has 15 amino acids. In germline, CDR1 is SEHNR, CDR2 FQNEAQ (reference sequence). V lost 5 bases to trimming and J lost 6 bases; unmatched junction nucleotides: 11. CDR3 DNA: TGTGCCAGCAGCGATAGTGGACAGGGCCTCTCTGAAGCTTTCTTT. The encoded protein is CASSDSGQGLSEAFF.

The V and J genes are TRBV5-4 and TRBJ2-7; 10 bases align to TRBD2. The V gene's germline CDR1 is SGHNT and CDR2 YYREEE (reference sequence). There are 15 residues in the CDR3. J lost 4 bases, V lost 4 bases, and 8 bases had no gene match. CDR3 coding DNA: TGTGCCAGCAGCCCAGGTGGGACTAGCGCTTACGAGCAGTACTTC. Its translation: CASSPGGTSAYEQYF.

The DNA of the CDR3 is TGTGCCAGTAACCCCCAGGGGTCCCAAGAGACCCAGTACTTC. Its translation is CASNPQGSQETQYF. The rearrangement uses TRBV19 and TRBJ2-5; possibly TRBD1 for D (6 bases). Germline V gene sequence: CDR1 LNHDA, CDR2 SQIVND (reference sequence). V lost 7 bases, J lost 1 base, and 13 bases lay in between. This CDR3 has 14 residues.

The chain is built from TRBV12-3 or TRBV12-4 and TRBJ2-5; 7 bases are shared with TRBD2. With V trimmed by 6 bases and J by 5 bases, 6 bases remained unmatched. The CDR3 has 13 amino acids. Written as DNA, the CDR3 is TGTGCCAGCAGGCGGGACTATCGGGAGACCCAGTACTTC. This encodes CASRRDYRETQYF.

This chain links TRBV19 with TRBJ1-2; D is unclear. This CDR3 comprises 11 residues. The V gene lost 9 bases and the J gene lost 2 bases, with 7 bases spanning the gap. The germline V gene encodes CDR1 LNHDA and CDR2 SQIVND (reference sequence). CDR3 in amino acids: CASTENYGYTF. The CDR3 nucleotides read TGTGCCAGCACAGAGAACTATGGCTACACCTTC.

V and J are TRBV9 and TRBJ2-1, with 10 bases identical to TRBD2. The CDR3 extends over 16 amino acids. Germline V CDR1 and CDR2: SGDLS, YYNGEE. V lost 4 bases, J lost 8 bases, and 12 bases stayed unmatched. CDR3: CASSLSRAGGRYEQFF. In DNA, the CDR3 is TGTGCCAGCAGCCTATCACGAGCGGGAGGGCGATATGAGCAGTTCTTC.

CDR3 residues: CASSLQTGISGNTIYF. In nucleotides, the CDR3 is TGTGCCAGCAGCCTTCAGACAGGGATCTCTGGAAACACCATATATTTT. The chain combines TRBV3-1 (or the pseudogene TRBV3-2) with TRBJ1-3; 7 positions agree with TRBD1. CDR1 is LGHDT, CDR2 YNNKEL, per germline (reference sequence). This CDR3 region has 16 residues. The trim removed 4 bases at V and 0 bases at J, leaving 6 bases unmatched.

A few counts support this clone. V usage is TRBV7-2 and J usage is TRBJ2-1; 10 nucleotides line up with TRBD2. Trimming at V came to 2 bases and at J to 4 bases, leaving 11 bases not matched to a gene. The germline gives CDR1 SGHTA, CDR2 FQGNSA. The CDR3 extends over 18 amino acids. DNA of the CDR3: TGTGCCAGCAGCTTACCCAGCGGGAGGGCCCCCGGATACAATGAGCAGTTCTTC. This sequence encodes CASSLPSGRAPGYNEQFF.

The chain couples TRBV29-1 to TRBJ2-7, with a tentative D call TRBD2 (5 bases). Germline CDR1 is SQVTM and CDR2 is ANQGSEA. This CDR3 region has 13 residues. Trimming took off 5 bases at V and 3 bases at J, with 14 bases between the two ends. The CDR3 bases are TGCAGCGTTTCTCTAGTCGGAGGCTACGAGCAGTACTTC. Protein: CSVSLVGGYEQYF.

The J gene is TRBJ2-3, the V gene TRBV5-4; 10 bases line up with TRBD2. The CDR3 spans 16 residues. Germline loops: CDR1 SGHNT, CDR2 YYREEE (reference sequence). The ends lost 1 base at V and 3 bases at J; junction bases unmatched: 5. The CDR3, as DNA: TGTGCCAGCAGCTTGAGGCTAGCGGGAGTTACAGATACGCAGTATTTT. This sequence encodes CASSLRLAGVTDTQYF.

The V and J genes are TRBV5-1 and TRBJ2-1; 7 bases map to TRBD2. The CDR3 loop spans 17 amino acids. Trimming cost V 4 bases and J 1 base; bases outside gene matches: 11. Germline V CDR1 and CDR2: SGHRS, YFSETQ. CDR3 region: CASSGSGTTSSYNEQFF. The CDR3 bases are TGCGCCAGCAGCGGCTCCGGGACTACGAGTTCCTACAATGAGCAGTTCTTC.

This clone was seen a few times. This chain uses TRBV2 with TRBJ1-2, with D perhaps matching TRBD1 (6 bases). Germline loops: CDR1 SNHLY, CDR2 FYNNEI. The CDR3 consists of 13 residues. The ends were cut back, 7 bases at V and 3 bases at J, with 12 bases in the middle. The CDR3 spells CASTLEGDYGYTF. CDR3 nucleotides: TGTGCCAGCACCCTCGAGGGGGACTATGGCTACACCTTC.

The V gene is TRBV30, the J gene TRBJ1-1, with 7 bases fitting TRBD1. V trimming: 0 bases; J trimming: 4 bases; junction bases outside the gene matches: 5. This CDR3 has 14 residues. CDR1 is GTSNPN, CDR2 SVGIG, per germline (reference sequence). Here the CDR3 reads CAWSVRGPTTEAFF. DNA for the CDR3: TGTGCCTGGAGTGTAAGGGGGCCGACCACTGAAGCTTTCTTT.

The CDR3 loop is CASSQEGLGEKLFF. The CDR3 coding sequence is TGTGCCAGCAGCCAAGAGGGGCTTGGAGAAAAACTGTTTTTT. The chain uses TRBV4-2 and TRBJ1-4; weak D call: TRBD1 (5 bases). The germline V and J ends were trimmed by 0 bases and 8 bases, with 10 bases remaining between them. This CDR3 has 14 amino acids. Germline V gene lookup returns CDR1 LGHNA and CDR2 YNFKEQ.

The CDR3 DNA follows: TGCGCCAGCCCACTAGAGGAGAAACTAGCGGGAGCCACCGGGGAGCTGTTTTTT. Translating it yields CASPLEEKLAGATGELFF. The genes are TRBV5-1 and TRBJ2-2, with 11 bases that match TRBD2. Germline V gene data show CDR1 as SGHRS and CDR2 as YFSETQ. With V trimmed by 7 bases and J by 4 bases, 15 bases remained unmatched. This CDR3 contains 18 residues.

The rearrangement uses TRBV18 and TRBJ2-5; TRBD1 aligns across 7 bases. Germline-derived CDR1 and CDR2 are KGHSH and LQKENI. The CDR3 extends over 14 amino acids. The J segment lost 2 bases and the V segment lost 0 bases, leaving 0 bases of the junction unmatched. The CDR3 bases are TGTGCCAGCTCACCACCGGGACAGCAAGAGACCCAGTACTTC. Translated: CASSPPGQQETQYF.

This sequence joins TRBV9 and TRBJ2-1; TRBD1 agrees at 9 bases. With V trimmed by 7 bases and J by 9 bases, 11 bases remained unmatched. Germline loops: CDR1 SGDLS, CDR2 YYNGEE. The CDR3 covers 14 residues. The CDR3 spells CASGPGTGFREQFF. The DNA for the CDR3 is TGTGCCAGCGGCCCCGGGACAGGGTTTCGTGAGCAGTTCTTC. The variable domain in full, completed from reference TRBV9 and TRBJ2-1, reads DSGVTQTPKHLITATGQRVTLRCSPRSGDLSVYWYQQSLDQGLQFLIQYYNGEERAKGNILERFSAQQFPDLHSELNLSSLELGDSALYFCASGPGTGFREQFFGPGTRLTVL.

This sequence joins TRBV3-1 (or the pseudogene TRBV3-2) and TRBJ2-5, with TRBD2 matching over 11 bases. The V gene's germline CDR1 is LGHDT and CDR2 YNNKEL (reference sequence). The CDR3 contains 16 residues. The junction had 8 bases not matched to a gene; V was cut back by 4 bases and J by 4 bases. CDR3 region: CASSRTPTSGGETQYF. The CDR3 bases are TGTGCCAGCAGCCGAACCCCCACTAGCGGGGGAGAGACCCAGTACTTC.

This clone has a handful of counts. The genes are TRBV28 and TRBJ2-3; the D gene is possibly TRBD2 (6 bases). The CDR3 is 17 residues long. Germline values: CDR1 MDHEN, CDR2 SYDVKM. Deletions cut 0 bases from V and 1 base from J, with 14 bases between. The CDR3 DNA sequence: TGTGCCAGCAGTTTATGGGGCGTGGGGGAGGGCACAGATACGCAGTATTTT. This translates into CASSLWGVGEGTDTQYF.

The J gene is TRBJ1-4, the V gene TRBV5-4, with 7 nucleotides matching TRBD1. V gave up 1 base and J gave up 8 bases; unmatched junction bases: 2. The CDR3 contains 13 residues. Germline CDR1 and CDR2: SGHNT and YYREEE (reference sequence). The CDR3 DNA sequence: TGTGCCAGCAGCTTGCGGGACAGCGAAAAACTGTTTTTT. It yields the protein CASSLRDSEKLFF.

The V call is TRBV10-3, the J call TRBJ2-2; tentative D call: TRBD1 (5 bases). Germline V gene lookup returns CDR1 ENHRY and CDR2 SYGVKD. V was trimmed by 2 bases and J by 5 bases, leaving 9 bases between them. This CDR3 has 14 residues. CDR3 sequence reads: CAISEAGLTGELFF. In nucleotides, the CDR3 is TGTGCCATCAGTGAGGCAGGGCTGACCGGGGAGCTGTTTTTT.

The chain is built from TRBV29-1 and TRBJ1-2, with 7 bases identical to TRBD1. The germline gives CDR1 SQVTM, CDR2 ANQGSEA. J lost 8 bases, V lost 4 bases, and 10 bases had no gene match. The CDR3 length is 13 residues. The CDR3 DNA reads as TGCAGCGTTGCCCCGGGACAGCAGTACGGCTACACCTTC. Translating it yields CSVAPGQQYGYTF.